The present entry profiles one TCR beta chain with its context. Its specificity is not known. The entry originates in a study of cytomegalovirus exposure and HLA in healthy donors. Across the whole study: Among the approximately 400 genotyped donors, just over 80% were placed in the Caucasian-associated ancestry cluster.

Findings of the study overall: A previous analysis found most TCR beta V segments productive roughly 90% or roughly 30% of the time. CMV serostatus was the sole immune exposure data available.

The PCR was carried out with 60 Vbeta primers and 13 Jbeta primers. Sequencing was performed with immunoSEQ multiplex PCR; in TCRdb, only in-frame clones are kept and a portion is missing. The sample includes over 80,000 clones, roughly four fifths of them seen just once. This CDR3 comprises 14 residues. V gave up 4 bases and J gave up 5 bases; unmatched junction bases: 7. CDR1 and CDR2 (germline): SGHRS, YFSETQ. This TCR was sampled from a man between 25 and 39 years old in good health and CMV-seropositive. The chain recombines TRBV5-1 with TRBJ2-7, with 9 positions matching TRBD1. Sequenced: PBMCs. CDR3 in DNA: TGCGCCAGCAGCCGGGACAGGGTTTCCAACGAGCAGTACTTC. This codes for CASSRDRVSNEQYF. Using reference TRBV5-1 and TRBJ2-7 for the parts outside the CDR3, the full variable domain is KAGVTQTPRYLIKTRGQQVTLSCSPISGHRSVSWYQQTPGQGLQFLFEYFSETQRNKGNFPGRFSGRQFSNSRSEMNVSTLELGDSALYLCASSRDRVSNEQYFGPGTRLTVT.